The 27 T cell receptor beta chains below come from one sample, sequenced in a study of Graves' ophthalmopathy and Graves' hyperthyroidism. Amplification targeted the TCR beta CDR3 regions, with RNA transcripts as the source material. First-round RT-PCR relied on HTBI primers, and a second-round multiplex PCR came next. From the multiplex PCR reads, TCRdb called clonotypes with MiXCR, one entry per CDR3 protein. The sample contains 600,000 to 700,000 distinct CDR3 sequences, roughly 41% of which appear only once. The sample consisted of peripheral blood. The receptors here all came from an adult man with Graves' ophthalmopathy.

The chain carries TRBV19 and TRBJ1-5; maybe TRBD1 (6 bases). Trimming pared 11 bases from V and 7 bases from J, leaving 18 bases between. Germline lookup yields CDR1 LNHDA and CDR2 SQIVND (reference sequence). The length of the CDR3 is 13 residues. CDR3 nucleotide sequence: TGTGCCTGGAGTATCTCAGGGGAACAGCCCCAGCATTTT. Translated, it gives CAWSISGEQPQHF.

This clonotype was detected ten times or more. The chain carries TRBV19 and TRBJ2-7; D might be TRBD1 (6 bases). In germline, CDR1 is LNHDA, CDR2 SQIVND (reference sequence). The CDR3 spans 17 residues. V was trimmed by 5 bases and J by 2 bases, leaving 22 bases between them. The CDR3 reads CASSGATGHKGAYEQYF. The CDR3 DNA reads TGTGCCAGTAGTGGTGCAACCGGGCACAAGGGGGCCTACGAGCAGTACTTC.

This clonotype has more than one count but fewer than ten. V is TRBV19 and J is TRBJ2-7; TRBD2 aligns across 8 bases. The germline V gene has CDR1 LNHDA and CDR2 SQIVND (reference sequence). There are 13 residues in the CDR3. The ends lost 6 bases at V and 3 bases at J; junction bases unmatched: 4. CDR3 bases: TGTGCCAGTAGCCGGGAGGGAGTCTACGAGCAGTACTTC. Amino acid sequence: CASSREGVYEQYF. The full variable domain, its missing parts supplied by reference TRBV19 and TRBJ2-7, is DGGITQSPKYLFRKEGQNVTLSCEQNLNHDAMYWYRQDPGQGLRLIYYSQIVNDFQKGDIAEGYSVSREKKESFPLTVTSAQKNPTAFYLCASSREGVYEQYFGPGTRLTVT.

Of note for this clonotype: The junction differs from germline at one of its ends, possibly a read error. The V call is TRBV15, the J call TRBJ1-6; D may be TRBD1 (6 bases). The CDR3 sequence is 15 residues long. Germline V gene data show CDR1 as LNHNV and CDR2 as YYDKDF (reference sequence). CDR3 region: CTTSTDRRPVVPLHF. CDR3 bases: TGTACCACCAGCACGGACAGACGACCCGTCGTTCCCCTCCACTTT. Combining the CDR3 with reference TRBV15 and TRBJ1-6 gives the whole variable domain DAMVIQNPRYQVTQFGKPVTLSCSQTLNHNVMYWYQQKSSQAPKLLFHYYDKDFNNEADTPDNFQSRRPNTSFCFLDIRSPGLGDTAMYLCTTSTDRRPVVPLHFGNGTRLTVT.

The table lists this clonotype with a few counts. V is TRBV20-1 and J is TRBJ2-3; D may be TRBD2 (5 bases). Trimming cost V 1 base and J 2 bases, with 7 bases left between them. This CDR3 spans 13 amino acids. CDR1 is DFQATT, CDR2 SNEGSKA, per germline (reference sequence). This CDR3 is CSARGRNTDTQYF. The CDR3 coding sequence is TGCAGTGCTAGAGGGAGGAACACAGATACGCAGTATTTT.

CDR3 loop: CSATTGLSGANTEAFF. CDR3 nucleotides: TGCAGTGCGACAACAGGGCTCAGCGGGGCTAACACTGAAGCTTTCTTT. This chain connects TRBV20-1 to TRBJ1-1, with D perhaps matching TRBD1 (6 bases). The CDR3 has 16 residues. The germline gives CDR1 DFQATT, CDR2 SNEGSKA (reference sequence). The V end lost 6 bases, the J end lost 2 bases, and 22 bases lay between the germline ends.

This clonotype has ten or more counts. This chain links TRBV29-1 with TRBJ1-2; D gene uncertain. The V end was cut by 7 bases, the J end by 4 bases, with 10 bases between. Germline values: CDR1 SQVTM, CDR2 ANQGSEA. The CDR3 has 11 residues. The CDR3 DNA is TGCAGCGCCGAACTGCCCTATGGCTACACCTTC. Protein sequence: CSAELPYGYTF.

This sequence joins TRBV10-3 and TRBJ1-6; TRBD1 matches at 7 bases. CDR3 length: 14 residues. Germline V CDR1 and CDR2: ENHRY, SYGVKD. The J segment lost 5 bases and the V segment lost 3 bases, leaving 1 base of the junction unmatched. CDR3 sequence: CAISDTGDNSPLHF. The CDR3 DNA follows: TGTGCCATCAGTGATACAGGGGATAATTCACCCCTCCACTTT.

The sample holds a few counts of this clonotype. In DNA, the CDR3 is TGTGCCAGCAGGGGGACTAGCGGGGGGACCGGGGAGCTGTTTTTT. Translation gives CASRGTSGGTGELFF. The chain links TRBV7-8 to TRBJ2-2; 15 positions agree with TRBD2. Germline loops: CDR1 SGHVS, CDR2 FQNEAQ. Unmatched junction bases numbered 1, after V lost 6 bases and J lost 5 bases. This CDR3 spans 15 amino acids.

This clonotype was seen many times. The chain combines TRBV6-5 with TRBJ1-5; TRBD1 matches 8 bases. The length of the CDR3 is 13 residues. Trimming removed 6 bases from V and 8 bases from J; junction bases left unmatched: 6. Germline CDR1 and CDR2: MNHEY and SVGAGI. The CDR3: CASSRDRREPQHF. The CDR3 nucleotides are TGTGCCAGCAGCCGGGACAGGAGGGAGCCCCAGCATTTT.

This clonotype was observed at least ten times. The rearrangement links TRBV9 to TRBJ1-4, with 8 bases that match TRBD1. V lost 0 bases, J lost 5 bases, and 0 bases stayed unmatched. The CDR3 has 14 residues. Germline V gene lookup returns CDR1 SGDLS and CDR2 YYNGEE. The CDR3 coding sequence is TGTGCCAGCAGCGTAGGACAGGGGAATGAAAAACTGTTTTTT. Encoded protein: CASSVGQGNEKLFF.

This clonotype appeared many times. This chain connects TRBV5-1 to TRBJ1-6; tentatively, D is TRBD1 (5 bases). Per the germline V gene, CDR1 is SGHRS and CDR2 is YFSETQ. The CDR3 has 14 residues. Trimming took 3 bases from V and 6 from J, leaving 10 bases between them. This CDR3 reads CASSSGDGNSPLHF. CDR3 sequence (DNA): TGCGCCAGCAGCTCGGGGGACGGTAATTCACCCCTCCACTTT.

This clonotype was detected ten times or more. V usage is TRBV7-6 and J usage is TRBJ2-7, with 10 bases fitting TRBD2. Germline trimming cut 5 bases from V and 2 bases from J; bases unmatched to any gene: 3. CDR3 length: 14 residues. CDR1 is SGHVS, CDR2 FNYEAQ, per germline. The CDR3 coding sequence is TGTGCCAGCAGCCCTAGCGGGAGCACCTACGAGCAGTACTTC. It is translated as CASSPSGSTYEQYF.

J is TRBJ1-1 and V is TRBV25-1; TRBD1 aligns across 9 bases. Looked up from germline, CDR1 is MGHDK and CDR2 is SYGVNS. J was trimmed by 2 bases and V by 2 bases; bases with no gene match: 9. This CDR3 has 17 residues. The CDR3, as DNA: TGTGCCAGCAGTGAAATGGGCGGGGGACAGGGAAACACTGAAGCTTTCTTT. Translating gives CASSEMGGGQGNTEAFF.

The chain is built from TRBV13 and TRBJ1-4; D is uncertain. Trimming removed 5 bases at V and 8 bases at J, with 18 bases between. The CDR3 is made up of 15 amino acids. CDR1 and CDR2 (germline): PRHDT, FYEKMQ (reference sequence). CDR3 coding DNA: TGTGCCAGCAGCCTAGCGGGAGGGCATCGGGAAAAACTGTTTTTT. Its translation is CASSLAGGHREKLFF. The entire variable domain, with the rest obtained from reference TRBV13 and TRBJ1-4, is as follows: AAGVIQSPRHLIKEKRETATLKCYPIPRHDTVYWYQQGPGQDPQFLISFYEKMQSDKGSIPDRFSAQQFSDYHSELNMSSLELGDSALYFCASSLAGGHREKLFFGSGTQLSVL.

Concerning this clonotype: Given a much more abundant clone one base away, this may be a read error. The CDR3 region is CSAIRTGTSYERYF. The CDR3 DNA is TGCAGTGCCATTCGCACAGGGACCTCCTACGAGCGGTACTTC. The genes are TRBV20-1 and TRBJ2-7, with D possibly matching TRBD1 (6 bases). CDR1 is DFQATT and CDR2 is SNEGSKA in the germline V gene (reference sequence). The CDR3 has 14 amino acids.

About this clonotype: This may be a read error, as it is one base from a much larger clone. V usage is TRBV20-1 and J usage is TRBJ1-5; tentatively, D is TRBD1 (5 bases). The CDR3 is made up of 14 amino acids. The germline V gene has CDR1 DFQATT and CDR2 SNEGSKA (reference sequence). The CDR3 reads CSARVGQGVQPKHF. DNA of the CDR3: TGCAGTGCTAGAGTAGGGCAGGGTGTTCAGCCCAAGCATTTT.

This clonotype has more than one count but fewer than ten. The chain is built from TRBV12-5 and TRBJ2-7; 13 nucleotides line up with TRBD2. V dropped 1 base and J dropped 3; count of bases not matched to a gene: 12. The CDR3 has 19 amino acids. CDR1 and CDR2 from the germline V gene are LGHNT and FRNRAP. Here the CDR3 DNA reads TGTGCTAGTGGTTTGGCACCGACCGGGACTAGCGGGGCGGTCTACGAGCAGTACTTC. The encoded protein is CASGLAPTGTSGAVYEQYF.

In this sample, this clonotype turned up a few times. Sequence at one end of the junction differs from germline and may be a read error. The V call is TRBV25-1, the J call TRBJ1-2; TRBD1 agrees at 10 bases. This CDR3 region has 17 residues. Germline assignment: CDR1 MGHDK and CDR2 SYGVNS. The CDR3 sequence: CASSQALDRGVRGGYTF. For the CDR3, the DNA is TGCGCCAGCAGCCAGGCCCTGGACAGGGGGGTCAGAGGCGGCTACACCTTC.

The chain carries TRBV27 and TRBJ2-5, with 13 bases aligning to TRBD2. V shed 5 bases and J 5 bases; nucleotides not matched to a gene: 8. This CDR3 is 16 amino acids long. Germline loops: CDR1 MNHEY, CDR2 SMNVEV (reference sequence). The CDR3 DNA reads TGTGCCAGCAGTCGTCGGACTAGCGGGAGAGCGGAGACCCAGTACTTC. Its translation is CASSRRTSGRAETQYF.

This clonotype was seen at least ten times. The genes are TRBV29-1 and TRBJ1-2, with D possibly matching TRBD1 (6 bases). CDR3 length: 18 residues. CDR1 and CDR2 (germline): SQVTM, ANQGSEA. With 6 bases removed from V and 7 bases from J, the gap between germline ends came to 33 bases. The CDR3 region is CSVWATTAGVIDASGYTF. In nucleotides, the CDR3 is TGCAGCGTCTGGGCTACCACAGCAGGGGTCATCGACGCCAGTGGCTACACCTTC.

This clonotype was seen ten or more times. V gene TRBV7-6 combines with J gene TRBJ1-1, with no clear D. The length of the CDR3 is 14 residues. Trimming shortened V by 1 base and J by 1 base, and 7 bases separated the two germline ends. Germline loops: CDR1 SGHVS, CDR2 FNYEAQ. As DNA, the CDR3 is TGTGCCAGCAGCTTAGGACACACGAACACTGAAGCTTTCTTT. Its translation is CASSLGHTNTEAFF.

This clonotype was recorded at least ten times. V usage is TRBV20-1 and J usage is TRBJ2-7, with no clear D. V was cut by 3 bases and J by 0 bases, with 6 bases left in between. The CDR3 is made up of 12 amino acids. Germline assignment: CDR1 DFQATT and CDR2 SNEGSKA (reference sequence). CDR3 loop: CSASISSYEQYF. As DNA, the CDR3 is TGCAGTGCTAGTATCAGCTCCTACGAGCAGTACTTC.

This clonotype has at least ten counts. The chain carries TRBV2 and TRBJ1-5; no reliable D call. Germline CDR1 and CDR2: SNHLY and FYNNEI. Between the trimmed V and J ends, which lost 2 bases and 0 bases, there was a span of 5 bases. The CDR3 loop spans 14 amino acids. CDR3 nucleotide sequence: TGTGCCAGCAGTGAAAGGGTTAGCAATCAGCCCCAGCATTTT. This gives the protein CASSERVSNQPQHF.

The V and J genes are TRBV27 and TRBJ1-2; 7 bases map to TRBD1. Germline V gene lookup returns CDR1 MNHEY and CDR2 SMNVEV (reference sequence). The junction had 6 bases not matched to a gene; V was cut back by 6 bases and J by 2 bases. The CDR3 sequence is 14 residues long. For the CDR3, the DNA is TGTGCCAGCAGGACCGGGACAGCGAACTATGGCTACACCTTC. Translated: CASRTGTANYGYTF.

A remark on this clonotype: This may arise from a read error, as a much more abundant clone is one base away. The conserved phenylalanine or tryptophan is not found at the CDR3 terminus, so this likely reflects a read error. The gene calls are TRBV11-2 and TRBJ2-5; D remains ambiguous. Looked up from germline, CDR1 is SGHAT and CDR2 is FQNNGV. V was pared by 2 bases and J by 2 bases, with 12 bases between. The CDR3 spans 15 residues. CDR3 sequence reads: CASSLYLTLQETQYV. The CDR3 nucleotides read TGTGCCAGCAGCTTATATCTGACACTTCAAGAGACCCAGTACGTC.

In its sample, this clonotype was seen many times. This rearrangement joins TRBV7-9 to TRBJ1-1; no definite D call. Trimming cost V 5 bases and J 0 bases, with 7 bases left between them. Germline V gives CDR1 SEHNR, CDR2 FQNEAQ (reference sequence). This CDR3 has 13 amino acids. The CDR3 region has the DNA TGTGCCAGCAGCAATTACATGAACACTGAAGCTTTCTTT. It yields the protein CASSNYMNTEAFF.